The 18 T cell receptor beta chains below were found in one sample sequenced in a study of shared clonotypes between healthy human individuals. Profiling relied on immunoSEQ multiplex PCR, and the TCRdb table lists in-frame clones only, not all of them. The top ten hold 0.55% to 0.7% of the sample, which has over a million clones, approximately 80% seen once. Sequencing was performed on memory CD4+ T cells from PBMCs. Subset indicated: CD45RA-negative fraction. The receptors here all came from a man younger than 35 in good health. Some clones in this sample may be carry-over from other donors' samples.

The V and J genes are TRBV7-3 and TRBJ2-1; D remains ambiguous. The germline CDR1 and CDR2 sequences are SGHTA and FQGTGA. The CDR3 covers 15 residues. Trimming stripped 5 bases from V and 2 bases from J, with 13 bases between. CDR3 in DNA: TGTGCCAGCAGCCGTGACGCCAGTCCCTACAATGAGCAGTTCTTC. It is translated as CASSRDASPYNEQFF.

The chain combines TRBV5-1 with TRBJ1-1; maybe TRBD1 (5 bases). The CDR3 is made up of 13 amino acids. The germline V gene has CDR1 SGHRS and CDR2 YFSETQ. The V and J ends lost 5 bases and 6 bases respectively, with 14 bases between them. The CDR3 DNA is TGCGCCAGCAGTCCGGGGGTATCGTCTGAAGCTTTCTTT. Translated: CASSPGVSSEAFF.

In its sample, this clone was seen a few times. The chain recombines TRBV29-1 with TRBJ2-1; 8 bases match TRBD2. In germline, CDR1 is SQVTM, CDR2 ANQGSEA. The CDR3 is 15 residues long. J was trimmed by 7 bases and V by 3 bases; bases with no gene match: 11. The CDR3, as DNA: TGCAGCGTTGATCGGGCGGGAGGTTCCGCGAATGAGCAGTTCTTC. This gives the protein CSVDRAGGSANEQFF.

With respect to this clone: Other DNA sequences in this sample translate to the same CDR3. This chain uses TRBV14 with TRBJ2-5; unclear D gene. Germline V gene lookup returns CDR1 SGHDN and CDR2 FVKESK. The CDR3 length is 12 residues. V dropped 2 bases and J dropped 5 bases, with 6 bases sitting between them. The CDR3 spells CASSQTRETQYF. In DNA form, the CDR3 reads TGTGCCAGCAGCCAAACCAGGGAGACCCAGTACTTC.

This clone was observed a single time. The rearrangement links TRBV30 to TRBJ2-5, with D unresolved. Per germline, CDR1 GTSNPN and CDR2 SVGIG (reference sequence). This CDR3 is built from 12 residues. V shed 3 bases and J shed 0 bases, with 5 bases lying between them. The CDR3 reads CAWRAYQETQYF. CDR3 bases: TGTGCCTGGAGGGCCTACCAAGAGACCCAGTACTTC.

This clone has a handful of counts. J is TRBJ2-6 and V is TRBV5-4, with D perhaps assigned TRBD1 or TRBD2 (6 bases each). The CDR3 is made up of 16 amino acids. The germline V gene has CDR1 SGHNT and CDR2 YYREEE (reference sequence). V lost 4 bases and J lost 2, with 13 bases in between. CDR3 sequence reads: CASSLGGGTGANVLTF. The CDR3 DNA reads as TGTGCCAGCAGCCTAGGGGGAGGTACTGGGGCCAACGTCCTGACTTTC.

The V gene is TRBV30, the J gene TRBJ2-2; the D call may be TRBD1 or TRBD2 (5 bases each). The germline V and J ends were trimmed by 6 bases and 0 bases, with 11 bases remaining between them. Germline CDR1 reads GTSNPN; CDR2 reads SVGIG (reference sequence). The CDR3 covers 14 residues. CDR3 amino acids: CACQGTANTGELFF. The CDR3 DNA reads TGTGCCTGTCAAGGGACGGCGAACACCGGGGAGCTGTTTTTT.

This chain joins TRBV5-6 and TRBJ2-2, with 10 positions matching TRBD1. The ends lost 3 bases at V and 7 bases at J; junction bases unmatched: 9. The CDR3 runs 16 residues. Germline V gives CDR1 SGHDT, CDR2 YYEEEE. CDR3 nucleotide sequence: TGTGCCAGCAGCTGGACCGGGACAGGGGTCTTCGGGGAGCTGTTTTTT. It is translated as CASSWTGTGVFGELFF.

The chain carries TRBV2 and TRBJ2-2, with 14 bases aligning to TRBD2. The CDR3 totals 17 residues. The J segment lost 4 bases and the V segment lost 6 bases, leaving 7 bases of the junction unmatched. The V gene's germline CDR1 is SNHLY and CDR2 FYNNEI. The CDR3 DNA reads TGTGCCAGCAGCTACGGGACTAGCGGGAGCGGCACCGGGGAGCTGTTTTTT. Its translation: CASSYGTSGSGTGELFF. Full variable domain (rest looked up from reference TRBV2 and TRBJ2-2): EPEVTQTPSHQVTQMGQEVILRCVPISNHLYFYWYRQILGQKVEFLVSFYNNEISEKSEIFDDQFSVERPDGSNFTLKIRSTKLEDSAMYFCASSYGTSGSGTGELFFGEGSRLTVL.

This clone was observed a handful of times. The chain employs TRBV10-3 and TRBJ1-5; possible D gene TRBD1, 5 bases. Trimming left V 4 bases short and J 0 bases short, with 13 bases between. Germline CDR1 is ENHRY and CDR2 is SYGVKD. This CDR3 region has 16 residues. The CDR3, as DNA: TGTGCCATCAGTGCCTGGGGGACTAATAGCAATCAGCCCCAGCATTTT. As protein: CAISAWGTNSNQPQHF.

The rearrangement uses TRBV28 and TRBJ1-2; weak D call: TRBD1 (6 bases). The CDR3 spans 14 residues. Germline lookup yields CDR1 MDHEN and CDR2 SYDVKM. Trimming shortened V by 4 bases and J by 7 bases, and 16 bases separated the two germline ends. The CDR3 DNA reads TGTGCCAGCAGTTCTCCGCCGACAGGCCCTGGCTACACCTTC. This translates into CASSSPPTGPGYTF.

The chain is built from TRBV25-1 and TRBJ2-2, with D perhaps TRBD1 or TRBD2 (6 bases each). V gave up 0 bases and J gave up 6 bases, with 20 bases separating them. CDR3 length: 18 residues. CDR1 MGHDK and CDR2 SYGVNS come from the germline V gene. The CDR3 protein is CASSEYTFAAGEAGELFF. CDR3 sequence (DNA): TGTGCCAGCAGTGAATATACCTTTGCAGCAGGGGAGGCCGGGGAGCTGTTTTTT.

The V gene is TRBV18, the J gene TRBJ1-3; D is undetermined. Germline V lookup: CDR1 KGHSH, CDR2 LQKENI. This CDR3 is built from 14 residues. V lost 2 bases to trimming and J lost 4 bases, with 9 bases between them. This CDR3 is CASSPTPGGNTIYF. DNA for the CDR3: TGTGCCAGCTCACCAACCCCAGGAGGAAACACCATATATTTT. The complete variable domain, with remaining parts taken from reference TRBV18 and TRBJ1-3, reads NAGVMQNPRHLVRRRGQEARLRCSPMKGHSHVYWYRQLPEEGLKFMVYLQKENIIDESGMPKERFSAEFPKEGPSILRIQQVVRGDSAAYFCASSPTPGGNTIYFGEGSWLTVV.

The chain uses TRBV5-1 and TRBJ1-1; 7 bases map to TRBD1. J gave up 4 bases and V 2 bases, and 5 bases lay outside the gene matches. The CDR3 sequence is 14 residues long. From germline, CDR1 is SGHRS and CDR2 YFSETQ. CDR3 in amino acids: CASSLQGTFTEAFF. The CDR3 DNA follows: TGCGCCAGCAGCTTACAGGGGACTTTCACTGAAGCTTTCTTT.

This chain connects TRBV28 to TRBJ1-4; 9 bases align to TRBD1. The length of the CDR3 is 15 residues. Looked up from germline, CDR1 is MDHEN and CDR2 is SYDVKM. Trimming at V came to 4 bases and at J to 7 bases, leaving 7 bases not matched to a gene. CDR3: CASSSSGTGIEKLFF. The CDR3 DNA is TGTGCCAGCAGTTCCTCCGGGACAGGGATTGAAAAACTGTTTTTT. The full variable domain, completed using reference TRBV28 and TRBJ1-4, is DVKVTQSSRYLVKRTGEKVFLECVQDMDHENMFWYRQDPGLGLRLIYFSYDVKMKEKGDIPEGYSVSREKKERFSLILESASTNQTSMYLCASSSSGTGIEKLFFGSGTQLSVL.

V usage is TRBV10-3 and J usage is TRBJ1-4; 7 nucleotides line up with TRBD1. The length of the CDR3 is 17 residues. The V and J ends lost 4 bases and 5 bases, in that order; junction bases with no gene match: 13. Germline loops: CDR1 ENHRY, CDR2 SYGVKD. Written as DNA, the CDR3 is TGTGCCATCAGTGGGGTATTATACAGGGGAGAGAATGAAAAACTGTTTTTT. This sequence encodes CAISGVLYRGENEKLFF.

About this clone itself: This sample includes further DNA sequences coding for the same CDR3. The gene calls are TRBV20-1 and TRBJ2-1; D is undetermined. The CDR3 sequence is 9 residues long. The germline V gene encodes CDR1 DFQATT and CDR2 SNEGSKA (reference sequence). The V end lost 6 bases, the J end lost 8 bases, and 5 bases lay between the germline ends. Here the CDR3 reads CSASDEQFF. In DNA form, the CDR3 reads TGCAGTGCCAGTGATGAGCAGTTCTTC.

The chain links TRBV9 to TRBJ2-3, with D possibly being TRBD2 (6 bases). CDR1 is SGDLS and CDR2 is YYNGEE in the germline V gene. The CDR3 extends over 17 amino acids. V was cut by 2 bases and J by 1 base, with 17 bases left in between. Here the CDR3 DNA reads TGTGCCAGCAGCGTCTCCCCCGGGGGAGTCGGCACAGATACGCAGTATTTT. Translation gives CASSVSPGGVGTDTQYF.